This T cell receptor (beta chain) was captured by sequencing in a study of CXCR3-negative and CXCR3-positive naive CD8 T cells. This CDR3 has 13 amino acids. Note on this clonotype: What it binds is not known.

Findings of the study overall: Hydrophobicity was higher for TRB CDR3s found in CXCR3-positive naive cells than in CXCR3-negative naive cells. After cryopreservation, CXCR3 expression dropped partially; most assays used fresh PBMCs.

Libraries of TRB cDNA were made by 5' RACE and carried UMIs. With the 5' RACE reads reprocessed, TCRdb shows one record per CDR3 protein and no DNA. The listing records 100,000 or so distinct CDR3 sequences. Material: naive CXCR3+ CD8+ T cells from blood. As to subset: CD45RO-CCR7+CD27+CD95- naive CD8+ T cells expressing CXCR3 (TNR3+). J is TRBJ1-1 and V is TRBV12-3 or TRBV12-4; TCRdb's D call of TRBD1 is untestable without DNA. This clonotype was obtained from a human donor in good health. Some clones in this sample may be carry-over from other donors' samples. CDR3: CASSFGKNTEAFF.